This TCR beta chain was captured in a study of blood T cell repertoires in COVID-19. Study details: Samples taken during acute and convalescent COVID-19 were collected in the United States, Italy and Spain. In each case, the material was cDNA or gDNA derived from T cells, B-cell-depleted T cells, or PBMCs.

In the authors' methods: Researchers report that nucleated cell counts were estimated from reference gene primer amplification. Using immunoSEQ multiplex PCR, the repertoire was profiled, and TCRdb retains in-frame clones only, with some absent. The V and J calls and clone size come from that table; D and trimming were worked out from the DNA. Found here are some 120,000 clones, about 80% of them singletons; the top ten hold just under 25%. Trimming removed 4 bases at V and 4 bases at J, with 14 bases between. CDR1 KGHSH and CDR2 LQKENI come from the germline V gene. CDR3 length: 16 amino acids. The chain carries TRBV18 and TRBJ2-6; weak D call: TRBD1 (5 bases). The clonotype was recovered from a human donor in a cohort sampled during active COVID-19. Input material: peripheral blood. Here the CDR3 reads CASSQQEMRGANVLTF. In DNA form, the CDR3 reads TGTGCCAGCTCACAACAGGAGATGAGGGGGGCCAACGTCCTGACTTTC. Together with reference TRBV18 and TRBJ2-6, the CDR3 gives the full variable domain: NAGVMQNPRHLVRRRGQEARLRCSPMKGHSHVYWYRQLPEEGLKFMVYLQKENIIDESGMPKERFSAEFPKEGPSILRIQQVVRGDSAAYFCASSQQEMRGANVLTFGAGSRLTVL.